This is a list of T cell receptor beta chains from one sample in a study of T cells after yellow fever vaccination. TCRdb reanalysed the 5' RACE reads using MiXCR and keeps one entry per CDR3 protein. The data show a few hundred thousand distinct CDR3 sequences, around 5.2% seen once. The sequencing used CD4+ T cells sorted from PBMCs, collected on the day of the yellow fever booster vaccination. Receptor source: a man aged 18 to 29 who received the YFV17D yellow fever vaccine. The CDR3 runs from the conserved cysteine through the conserved F or W. A D gene is named only where the DNA matches it firmly. Size tells how often a clone was seen (once, few, many) or the class of an expanded clone, and some rows leave it out.

NA | TRBJ2-7 | 14 | TRBV5-1 | NA | CASSLAPRTVEQYF | TGCGCCAGCAGCTTGGCGCCCAGGACGGTTGAGCAGTACTTC
TRBD2 | TRBJ2-3 | 14 | TRBV20-1 | many | CSATTPGTILTQYF | TGCAGTGCAACTACCCCCGGGACTATACTTACGCAGTATTTT
TRBD1 | TRBJ2-6 | 18 | TRBV5-6 | few | CASSRRQGVVSGANVLTF | TGTGCCAGCAGTCGCCGACAGGGTGTGGTCTCTGGGGCCAACGTCCTGACTTTC
NA | TRBJ2-7 | 12 | TRBV25-1 | many | CASRDSSYEQYF | TGTGCCAGCAGGGACAGCTCCTACGAGCAGTACTTC
NA | TRBJ1-2 | 15 | TRBV6-5 | few | CASSYSFSANYGYTF | TGTGCCAGCAGTTACTCGTTTTCGGCTAACTATGGCTACACCTTC
NA | TRBJ2-7 | 13 | TRBV20-1 | many | CSASRTGTYEQYF | TGCAGTGCTAGTCGGACGGGGACCTACGAGCAGTACTTC
NA | TRBJ1-4 | 15 | TRBV7-9 | many | CASSLEPATNEKLFF | TGTGCCAGCAGCTTAGAGCCAGCAACTAATGAAAAACTGTTTTTT
NA | TRBJ2-7 | 13 | TRBV7-9 | few | CASSLAEGADQYF | TGTGCCAGCAGCTTAGCGGAGGGGGCGGATCAGTACTTC
TRBD1 | TRBJ1-1 | 14 | TRBV29-1 | many | CSVEHGTGNILAFF | TGCAGCGTTGAGCACGGGACAGGAAACATTTTGGCTTTCTTT
TRBD1 | TRBJ1-4 | 16 | TRBV5-1 | few | CASSFFAGTVDEKLFF | TGCGCCAGCAGCTTCTTTGCCGGGACAGTAGATGAAAAACTGTTTTTT
TRBD2 | TRBJ2-4 | 18 | TRBV5-4 | NA | CASSRINTAGGSKNIQYF | TGTGCCAGCAGCCGGATAAATACAGCGGGGGGGTCCAAAAACATTCAGTACTTC
NA | TRBJ1-4 | 16 | TRBV5-1 | NA | CASSLGDAAENEKLFF | TGCGCCAGCAGCTTGGGGGACGCAGCAGAAAATGAAAAACTGTTTTTT
NA | TRBJ1-2 | 13 | TRBV3-1 | NA | CASSQSQGQSYTF | TGTGCCAGCAGCCAAAGCCAGGGGCAGAGCTACACCTTC
NA | TRBJ2-3 | 14 | TRBV9 | NA | CASSVASRTDTQYF | TGTGCCAGCAGCGTGGCATCACGCACAGATACGCAGTATTTT
NA | TRBJ2-7 | 13 | TRBV6-5 | few | CASSYGEAYEQYF | TGTGCCAGCAGTTACGGGGAGGCCTACGAGCAGTACTTC
NA | TRBJ1-6 | 15 | TRBV9 | many | CASSVAAGENSPLHF | TGTGCCAGCAGCGTAGCGGCAGGGGAAAATTCACCCCTCCACTTT
NA | TRBJ2-7 | 12 | TRBV10-3 | NA | CAISGYGYEQYF | TGTGCCATCAGTGGGTATGGGTACGAGCAGTACTTC
NA | TRBJ1-5 | 17 | TRBV4-1 | NA | CASSQDQGRGADQPQHF | TGCGCCAGCAGCCAAGATCAAGGTAGAGGGGCGGATCAGCCCCAGCATTTT
TRBD2 | TRBJ2-3 | 13 | TRBV20-1 | many | CSATGLASDTQYF | TGCAGTGCCACGGGACTAGCATCAGATACGCAGTATTTT
NA | TRBJ2-3 | 15 | TRBV20-1 | few | CSARGSASTWDTQYF | TGCAGTGCTAGAGGGTCTGCTTCCACATGGGATACGCAGTATTTT
TRBD1 | TRBJ2-4 | 15 | TRBV5-5 | NA | CASSSVGGGQNIQYF | TGTGCCAGCAGCTCGGTAGGGGGCGGGCAAAACATTCAGTACTTC
TRBD1 | TRBJ1-1 | 11 | TRBV20-1 | NA | CRTGENTEAFF | TGCAGGACAGGGGAGAACACTGAAGCTTTCTTT
TRBD1 | TRBJ1-6 | 13 | TRBV4-3 | many | CAASRDRASPLHF | TGCGCCGCCAGCCGGGACAGGGCTTCACCCCTCCACTTT
NA | TRBJ1-2 | 15 | TRBV4-2 | few | CASSQEVTGNRGYTF | TGTGCCAGCAGCCAAGAGGTAACAGGGAATCGTGGCTACACCTTC
NA | TRBJ1-1 | 15 | TRBV10-2 | NA | CASSDGGGGATEAFF | TGCGCCAGCAGTGATGGGGGGGGGGGTGCCACTGAAGCTTTCTTT
NA | TRBJ2-5 | 13 | TRBV4-1 | few | CASSPIIFRDEYF | TGCGCCAGCAGCCCCATAATTTTCCGGGACGAGTACTTC
TRBD1 | TRBJ1-4 | 13 | TRBV29-1 | few | CSVKGQLNEKLFF | TGCAGCGTCAAGGGACAGCTAAATGAAAAACTGTTTTTT
TRBD2 | TRBJ2-2 | 19 | TRBV13 | many | CASSPGLAGGPRMAGELFF | TGTGCCAGCAGCCCCGGACTAGCGGGGGGGCCCCGGATGGCCGGGGAGCTGTTTTTT
NA | TRBJ1-1 | 13 | TRBV18 | NA | CASSYRRGVEAFF | TGTGCCAGCTCATACCGGCGGGGGGTTGAAGCTTTCTTT
NA | TRBJ2-2 | 15 | TRBV7-2 | NA | CASSFRRQDTGELFF | TGTGCCAGCAGCTTCAGGAGGCAAGACACCGGGGAGCTGTTTTTT
NA | TRBJ2-2 | 12 | TRBV12-5 | many | CASSGGTGELFF | TGTGCTAGTTCCGGGGGCACCGGGGAGCTGTTTTTT
NA | TRBJ1-3 | 13 | TRBV12-3/TRBV12-4 | NA | CASSPRVGNTIYF | TGTGCCAGCAGCCCGAGGGTAGGAAACACCATATATTTT
NA | TRBJ2-7 | 15 | TRBV6-5 | many | CASSYAGTETTAQYF | TGTGCCAGCAGTTACGCCGGGACCGAGACTACGGCGCAGTACTTC
NA | TRBJ1-2 | 13 | TRBV6-6 | few | CASRLDHNYGYTF | TGTGCCAGCAGGCTTGATCATAACTATGGCTACACCTTC
NA | TRBJ1-1 | 13 | TRBV12-3/TRBV12-4 | NA | CASSLFDGTEAFF | TGTGCCAGCAGTTTATTCGACGGCACTGAAGCTTTCTTT
NA | TRBJ2-1 | 13 | TRBV20-1 | many | CSARRATSPYGIF | TGCAGTGCTAGAAGGGCCACTAGCCCCTACGGGATCTTC
TRBD1 | TRBJ1-2 | 14 | TRBV20-1 | NA | CSAAAGTDNYGYTF | TGCAGTGCTGCGGCCGGGACAGATAACTATGGCTACACCTTC
TRBD1 | TRBJ1-2 | 17 | TRBV14 | few | CASSQVSAGGTGYGYTF | TGTGCCAGCAGCCAAGTTTCTGCAGGGGGTACGGGCTATGGCTACACCTTC
NA | TRBJ2-2 | 13 | TRBV9 | many | CASSVVGTGELFF | TGTGCCAGCAGCGTCGTAGGTACCGGGGAGCTGTTTTTT
TRBD2 | TRBJ2-5 | 16 | TRBV9 | NA | CASSAAALRGGETQYF | TGTGCCAGCAGCGCTGCGGCGTTGCGGGGGGGAGAGACCCAGTACTTC
NA | TRBJ2-7 | 13 | TRBV7-9 | many | CASSPPGLEEQYF | TGTGCCAGCAGCCCCCCGGGGCTGGAGGAGCAGTACTTC
NA | TRBJ1-2 | 14 | TRBV7-9 | NA | CASSRTQGNYGYTF | TGTGCCAGCAGCAGGACGCAGGGGAACTATGGCTACACCTTC
TRBD2 | TRBJ2-5 | 15 | TRBV20-1 | many | CSAGGLAGSQETQYF | TGCAGTGCTGGGGGACTAGCGGGGTCCCAAGAGACCCAGTACTTC
NA | TRBJ1-4 | 18 | TRBV7-9 | few | CASSQPRFYSQSNEKLFF | TGTGCCAGCAGCCAACCACGCTTCTATTCCCAATCGAATGAAAAACTGTTTTTT
TRBD1 | TRBJ2-3 | 15 | TRBV5-1 | many | CASRTGSGSLDTQYF | TGCGCCAGCAGGACAGGGTCCGGATCGTTGGATACGCAGTATTTT
NA | TRBJ1-2 | 12 | TRBV10-3 | many | CAIRPENYGYTF | TGTGCCATCAGGCCTGAGAATTATGGCTACACCTTC
TRBD1 | TRBJ1-2 | 13 | TRBV20-1 | NA | CSASPGTGGGYTF | TGCAGTGCTAGCCCGGGGACAGGTGGCGGCTACACCTTC
NA | TRBJ1-1 | 14 | TRBV4-1 | NA | CASRGPLRNTEAFF | TGCGCCAGCAGGGGCCCGCTTCGGAACACTGAAGCTTTCTTT
NA | TRBJ2-3 | 15 | TRBV10-3 | NA | CAIGSTQGSWDTQYF | TGTGCCATCGGGTCGACTCAAGGGTCCTGGGATACGCAGTATTTT
TRBD2 | TRBJ2-3 | 15 | TRBV19 | NA | CASTFSGGNTDTQYF | TGTGCCAGTACCTTTAGCGGGGGGAACACAGATACGCAGTATTTT
NA | TRBJ2-7 | 12 | TRBV2 | few | CASRVTTYEQYF | TGTGCCAGCAGGGTGACAACCTACGAGCAGTACTTC
NA | TRBJ1-5 | 15 | TRBV7-2 | few | CASSPAWEGGRPQHF | TGTGCCAGCAGCCCTGCGTGGGAGGGGGGGAGGCCCCAGCATTTT
NA | TRBJ2-5 | 14 | TRBV5-1 | few | CASSFGLARETQYF | TGCGCCAGCAGCTTTGGACTGGCCCGGGAGACCCAGTACTTC